What follows are 32 T cell receptor beta chains derived from one specimen sequenced in a study of cytomegalovirus exposure and HLA in healthy donors. Primers included in the PCR were 60 Vbeta and 13 Jbeta primers. The table came from immunoSEQ multiplex PCR; TCRdb's copy has only in-frame clones and leaves some out. This table holds 35,000 to 45,000 clones, nearly 70% found once. The sequencing sample was made of PBMCs. Source of these receptors: a man aged 25-45 years in good health and CMV-seronegative.

This chain connects TRBV7-9 to TRBJ2-7; D perhaps matches TRBD1 (7 bases). The CDR3 is 13 amino acids. Germline V gives CDR1 SEHNR, CDR2 FQNEAQ (reference sequence). The V and J ends lost 5 bases and 4 bases respectively, with 12 bases between them. In nucleotides, the CDR3 is TGTGCCAGCAGCCGACAGGGAGGTTACGAGCAGTACTTC. Translating gives CASSRQGGYEQYF.

This chain uses TRBV4-2 with TRBJ1-1; 7 bases match TRBD1. The germline V gene encodes CDR1 LGHNA and CDR2 YNFKEQ. The J segment lost 8 bases and the V segment lost 4 bases, leaving 16 bases of the junction unmatched. The CDR3 sequence is 16 residues long. The CDR3 loop reads CASSRDQNRGHEEAFF. In nucleotides, the CDR3 is TGTGCCAGCAGCCGAGACCAGAACAGGGGACACGAGGAAGCTTTCTTT.

This clone has just a few counts. J is TRBJ1-1 and V is TRBV6-5, with D possibly being TRBD1 (5 bases). Germline V gene sequence: CDR1 MNHEY, CDR2 SVGAGI. V was clipped by 5 bases and J by 0 bases, with 10 bases between them. CDR3 length: 14 residues. CDR3 sequence reads: CASSETAMNTEAFF. The CDR3 DNA is TGTGCCAGCAGTGAGACAGCTATGAACACTGAAGCTTTCTTT.

The V call is TRBV9, the J call TRBJ2-3; TRBD2 aligns across 10 bases. The CDR3 sequence is 15 residues long. V shed 6 bases and J 2 bases; nucleotides not matched to a gene: 6. The germline gives CDR1 SGDLS, CDR2 YYNGEE. Written as DNA, the CDR3 is TGTGCCAGCACCAGAGCGGGAGGGCCCACAGATACGCAGTATTTT. Protein sequence: CASTRAGGPTDTQYF.

The rearrangement joins TRBV7-9 to TRBJ1-6; 11 positions match TRBD1. CDR3 length: 14 residues. Germline V gene lookup returns CDR1 SEHNR and CDR2 FQNEAQ (reference sequence). V lost 4 bases and J lost 9; bases outside the gene matches: 2. CDR3 bases: TGTGCCAGCAGCTGGGACAGGGGGACTTCACCCCTCCACTTT. Its protein is CASSWDRGTSPLHF.

The chain uses TRBV6-5 and TRBJ1-5, with a possible D match to TRBD1 (6 bases). CDR3 length: 15 amino acids. V shed 6 bases and J shed 0 bases, with 12 bases lying between them. Germline-derived CDR1 and CDR2 are MNHEY and SVGAGI. The CDR3: CASSPGQLSNQPQHF. The CDR3 DNA reads TGTGCCAGCAGCCCAGGACAGCTTAGCAATCAGCCCCAGCATTTT.

The chain employs TRBV15 and TRBJ2-1; D is undetermined. V lost 3 bases and J 0 bases, leaving 9 bases between the germline ends. From germline, CDR1 is LNHNV and CDR2 YYDKDF (reference sequence). CDR3 length: 15 amino acids. The CDR3 DNA sequence: TGTGCCACCAGCAGGGAGAGAAGCTCCTACAATGAGCAGTTCTTC. It specifies CATSRERSSYNEQFF.

V is TRBV9 and J is TRBJ1-4; D remains unclear. The germline CDR1 and CDR2 sequences are SGDLS and YYNGEE. The CDR3 consists of 14 residues. Trimming removed 4 bases from V and 4 bases from J, with 11 bases in between. The CDR3 region has the DNA TGTGCCAGCAGCCCTGCGGGAAATAATGAAAAACTGTTTTTT. Its protein is CASSPAGNNEKLFF.

The chain joins TRBV6-5 to TRBJ1-1; possibly TRBD1 for D (6 bases). The CDR3 loop spans 14 amino acids. Deletions cut 2 bases from V and 0 bases from J, with 7 bases between. The germline gives CDR1 MNHEY, CDR2 SVGAGI. CDR3 nucleotide sequence: TGTGCCAGCAGTTACGGACAGATGAACACTGAAGCTTTCTTT. It translates to CASSYGQMNTEAFF.

This clone was observed a few times. This chain uses TRBV7-9 with TRBJ2-5; D perhaps matches TRBD2 (5 bases). V was shortened by 5 bases and J by 3 bases, with 7 bases between the two germline ends. Germline lookup yields CDR1 SEHNR and CDR2 FQNEAQ (reference sequence). The CDR3 runs to 12 residues. The CDR3 nucleotides read TGTGCCAGCAGCATGGGAGAAGAGACCCAGTACTTC. The encoded protein is CASSMGEETQYF.

The genes are TRBV14 and TRBJ2-2; a possible D gene is TRBD1 (5 bases). The germline gives CDR1 SGHDN, CDR2 FVKESK. The V and J ends lost 2 bases and 0 bases respectively, with 10 bases between them. The CDR3 totals 16 residues. The CDR3 bases are TGTGCCAGCAGCCAACGCAGGACACCGAACACCGGGGAGCTGTTTTTT. Translating it yields CASSQRRTPNTGELFF.

The chain is built from TRBV6-5 and TRBJ1-1; D is unclear. The CDR3 covers 11 residues. Trimming removed 5 bases at V and 10 bases at J, with 11 bases between. Germline V gene sequence: CDR1 MNHEY, CDR2 SVGAGI. This chain's CDR3 is CASSAGVRAFF. The CDR3 coding sequence is TGTGCCAGCAGTGCGGGTGTAAGAGCTTTCTTT.

The chain combines TRBV2 with TRBJ2-7, with 9 bases that match TRBD2. From germline, CDR1 is SNHLY and CDR2 FYNNEI. Trimming took 6 bases from V and 5 from J; bases not matched to a gene: 8. The CDR3 covers 14 residues. Here the CDR3 reads CASRAGGELDEQYF. In nucleotides, the CDR3 is TGTGCCAGCAGAGCGGGGGGAGAATTGGACGAGCAGTACTTC.

The chain is built from TRBV7-9 and TRBJ2-6, with TRBD1 matching over 8 bases. J lost 7 bases, V lost 7 bases, and 9 bases had no gene match. Germline V CDR1 and CDR2: SEHNR, FQNEAQ (reference sequence). The CDR3 spans 15 residues. CDR3 coding DNA: TGTGCCAGCACAGATGACAGGGGATTTGCCAACGTCCTGACTTTC. This sequence encodes CASTDDRGFANVLTF.

The chain combines TRBV20-1 with TRBJ2-7; the match to TRBD2 covers 9 bases. This CDR3 spans 11 amino acids. Germline assignment: CDR1 DFQATT and CDR2 SNEGSKA (reference sequence). The CDR3 is CAVGTSTEQYF. CDR3 nucleotide sequence: TGCGCTGTAGGGACTAGCACTGAGCAGTACTTC.

This clone is labeled as medium-sized. The chain recombines TRBV2 with TRBJ1-2; D not certain. Germline V gene data show CDR1 as SNHLY and CDR2 as FYNNEI. This CDR3 has 16 residues. Trimming took 2 bases from V and 6 from J, leaving 19 bases between them. The CDR3 protein is CASSERRPSGSNGYTF. The CDR3 nucleotides read TGTGCCAGCAGTGAACGTCGTCCGAGCGGCTCGAATGGCTACACCTTC. The full variable domain, rest sourced from reference TRBV2 and TRBJ1-2, is EPEVTQTPSHQVTQMGQEVILRCVPISNHLYFYWYRQILGQKVEFLVSFYNNEISEKSEIFDDQFSVERPDGSNFTLKIRSTKLEDSAMYFCASSERRPSGSNGYTFGSGTRLTVV.

This chain connects TRBV18 to TRBJ1-1; D uncertain. Germline-derived CDR1 and CDR2 are KGHSH and LQKENI. The ends were cut back, 4 bases at V and 0 bases at J, with 6 bases in the middle. This CDR3 region has 13 residues. The CDR3 protein is CASSRAMNTEAFF. The CDR3 bases are TGTGCCAGCTCACGGGCCATGAACACTGAAGCTTTCTTT.

The chain links TRBV7-9 to TRBJ2-2; perhaps TRBD2 as D (5 bases). The CDR3 loop spans 14 amino acids. V was cut by 5 bases and J by 1 base, with 8 bases left in between. Per the germline V gene, CDR1 is SEHNR and CDR2 is FQNEAQ (reference sequence). CDR3 region: CASSLSENTGELFF. Written as DNA, the CDR3 is TGTGCCAGCAGCCTTAGCGAGAACACCGGGGAGCTGTTTTTT. Full variable domain (remainder filled in from reference TRBV7-9 and TRBJ2-2): DTGVSQNPRHKITKRGQNVTFRCDPISEHNRLYWYRQTLGQGPEFLTYFQNEAQLEKSRLLSDRFSAERPKGSFSTLEIQRTEQGDSAMYLCASSLSENTGELFFGEGSRLTVL.

V gene TRBV5-8 combines with J gene TRBJ2-7; a possible D gene is TRBD2 (6 bases). Trimming shortened V by 5 bases and J by 1 base, and 13 bases separated the two germline ends. Per the germline V gene, CDR1 is SGHTS and CDR2 is YDEGEE. This CDR3 is 14 amino acids long. CDR3 protein: CASSQEGLSYEQYF. The CDR3 DNA reads as TGTGCCAGCAGTCAGGAGGGACTTTCCTACGAGCAGTACTTC.

This chain links TRBV7-9 with TRBJ2-3, with D unclear. Trimming removed 2 bases at V and 1 base at J, with 7 bases between. The germline V gene encodes CDR1 SEHNR and CDR2 FQNEAQ (reference sequence). CDR3 length: 14 amino acids. CDR3 sequence reads: CASSLNTGTDTQYF. The CDR3 region has the DNA TGTGCCAGCAGCTTAAACACAGGCACAGATACGCAGTATTTT.

J is TRBJ2-6 and V is TRBV4-3; D is possibly TRBD2 (5 bases). The CDR3 runs 16 residues. CDR1 and CDR2 (germline): LGHNA, YSLEER. V was cut by 5 bases and J by 3 bases, with 14 bases left in between. In DNA form, the CDR3 reads TGCGCCAGCAGCTTTGAGGGTAGAGGTGGGGCCAACGTCCTGACTTTC. Translating it yields CASSFEGRGGANVLTF.

The V call is TRBV14, the J call TRBJ1-1, with a possible D match to TRBD1 (5 bases). The V gene's germline CDR1 is SGHDN and CDR2 FVKESK. Trimming removed 4 bases at V and 4 bases at J, with 16 bases between. This CDR3 is built from 15 residues. DNA for the CDR3: TGTGCCAGCAGCCCGAATGGGGCCGCCGGCACTGAAGCTTTCTTT. This translates into CASSPNGAAGTEAFF.

The rearrangement links TRBV6-1 to TRBJ1-1; D is undetermined. Germline CDR1 and CDR2: MNHNS and SASEGT. This CDR3 contains 14 residues. Trimming shortened V by 8 bases and J by 2 bases, and 15 bases separated the two germline ends. The CDR3 sequence is CASVFFELNTEAFF. CDR3 in DNA: TGTGCCAGCGTGTTTTTTGAGTTAAACACTGAAGCTTTCTTT.

V usage is TRBV6-1 and J usage is TRBJ1-1; a weak D match, TRBD1 (5 bases). CDR1 is MNHNS, CDR2 SASEGT, per germline. The CDR3 has 14 amino acids. V was pared by 10 bases and J by 4 bases, with 19 bases between. CDR3 region: CANGQGNVGTEAFF. CDR3 sequence (DNA): TGTGCCAATGGGCAGGGTAATGTCGGCACTGAAGCTTTCTTT.

The chain joins TRBV28 to TRBJ1-5; 8 bases line up with TRBD1. The CDR3 runs to 15 residues. CDR1 and CDR2 from the germline V gene are MDHEN and SYDVKM. The ends lost 10 bases at V and 4 bases at J; junction bases unmatched: 12. The CDR3 protein is CAIRPPRGPNQPQHF. DNA for the CDR3: TGTGCCATCAGGCCGCCCAGGGGGCCGAATCAGCCCCAGCATTTT.

V gene TRBV6-1 combines with J gene TRBJ1-2; TRBD1 might be the D (5 bases). Germline CDR1 and CDR2: MNHNS and SASEGT. CDR3 size: 15 residues. Trimming took 6 bases from V and 3 from J, leaving 17 bases between them. The CDR3 DNA follows: TGTGCCAGCAGCAGGGAGGCAGGCTCTTACTATGGCTACACCTTC. Amino acids: CASSREAGSYYGYTF.

CDR3 coding DNA: TGTGCCAGCTACAGGGGGCTAAGGGGGACAGATACGCAGTATTTT. Translation gives CASYRGLRGTDTQYF. This chain joins TRBV2 and TRBJ2-3, with 9 bases matching TRBD1. Looked up from germline, CDR1 is SNHLY and CDR2 is FYNNEI. The CDR3 runs to 15 residues. The V segment lost 8 bases and the J segment 3 bases; nucleotides outside the gene matches: 9.

The CDR3 DNA sequence: TGTGCCAGCAGCCAAGAAAGGGGTGAAGCTTTCTTT. Translation: CASSQERGEAFF. V and J are TRBV4-2 and TRBJ1-1, with a tentative D call TRBD1 (5 bases). CDR1 and CDR2 (germline): LGHNA, YNFKEQ. The CDR3 runs 12 residues. With 0 bases removed from V and 7 bases from J, the gap between germline ends came to 6 bases.

This chain connects TRBV5-1 to TRBJ1-1, with no clear D. Looked up from germline, CDR1 is SGHRS and CDR2 is YFSETQ. The CDR3 contains 13 residues. V gave up 1 base and J gave up 5 bases, with 9 bases separating them. The CDR3 DNA reads as TGCGCCAGCAGCTTGACCACGGGGACTGAAGCTTTCTTT. This translates into CASSLTTGTEAFF.

This chain joins TRBV28 and TRBJ1-5, with D unresolved. The CDR3 contains 13 residues. CDR1 and CDR2 (germline): MDHEN, SYDVKM. Trimming pared 2 bases from V and 8 bases from J, leaving 10 bases between. The CDR3 region is CASSLGGYKPQHF. The CDR3 coding sequence is TGTGCCAGCAGTTTAGGAGGATATAAGCCCCAGCATTTT.

The CDR3 reads CASSQQATGLGSGANVLTF. DNA for the CDR3: TGCGCCAGCAGCCAACAAGCGACCGGTTTGGGCTCTGGGGCCAACGTCCTGACTTTC. The gene calls are TRBV4-1 and TRBJ2-6, with D hard to call. Germline values: CDR1 MGHRA, CDR2 YSYEKL. Trimming took 2 bases from V and 0 from J, leaving 17 bases between them. The CDR3 extends over 19 amino acids.

This clone turned up a few times. The chain links TRBV5-1 to TRBJ1-1, with D unresolved. Germline V gives CDR1 SGHRS, CDR2 YFSETQ. The length of the CDR3 is 16 residues. Trimming took 2 bases from V and 1 from J, leaving 15 bases between them. The CDR3: CASSLYTVGSNTEAFF. In nucleotides, the CDR3 is TGCGCCAGCAGCTTATATACGGTTGGTTCGAACACTGAAGCTTTCTTT.